One and the same sample provided the 23 T cell receptor beta chains below, sequenced in a study of neoadjuvant nivolumab and ipilimumab in lung cancer (dated by TCRdb to between 2020 and 2021). The time point label, read with the paper, signifies: at surgical resection after neoadjuvant nivolumab +/- ipilimumab. Libraries were made using the immunoSEQ multiplex PCR assay. TCRdb's version of the immuneACCESS table is confined to in-frame rearrangements and falls short of the full clone set. An unresolved V gene accounts for under half of the shortfall where checked; the remainder is of unknown origin. For this sample there are about 5,100 clones; 73% appear just once. The top ten clones comprise about 10% of the sample. The input for sequencing was tumor tissue, taken after neoadjuvant nivolumab, alone or with ipilimumab, at or shortly before surgery. These receptors originate from an adult with non-small cell lung cancer.

The J gene is TRBJ1-1, the V gene TRBV28, with no clear D. V dropped 2 bases and J dropped 0 bases, with 10 bases sitting between them. Germline CDR1 is MDHEN and CDR2 is SYDVKM. The CDR3 extends over 15 amino acids. DNA of the CDR3: TGTGCCAGCAGTTTAGAGCAAGCAGTGAACACTGAAGCTTTCTTT. This gives the protein CASSLEQAVNTEAFF.

The rearrangement joins TRBV10-3 to TRBJ1-6; 10 bases line up with TRBD1. CDR1 and CDR2 (germline): ENHRY, SYGVKD. The CDR3 covers 13 residues. The V segment lost 6 bases and the J segment 7 bases; nucleotides outside the gene matches: 0. The CDR3 region has the DNA TGTGCCATCAGGGACAGGGGGAATTCACCCCTCCACTTT. It codes for CAIRDRGNSPLHF.

The J gene is TRBJ2-1, the V gene TRBV2; 11 positions agree with TRBD2. V trimming: 4 bases; J trimming: 5 bases; junction bases outside the gene matches: 1. Per germline, CDR1 SNHLY and CDR2 FYNNEI. This CDR3 region has 14 residues. The DNA for the CDR3 is TGTGCCAGCAGTGGACTAGCGGGGAACAATGAGCAGTTCTTC. It yields the protein CASSGLAGNNEQFF.

A few counts support this clone. The CDR3 region has the DNA TGTGCCAGTAGCCTAGGGGGCCGGGGGCGAAGTCAGCCCCAGCATTTT. As protein: CASSLGGRGRSQPQHF. The chain has TRBV19 and TRBJ1-5; 7 bases are a match to TRBD1. CDR3 length: 16 residues. Trimming cost V 6 bases and J 6 bases; bases outside gene matches: 14. Germline V gene data show CDR1 as LNHDA and CDR2 as SQIVND (reference sequence). Using reference TRBV19 and TRBJ1-5 for the parts outside the CDR3, the full variable domain is DGGITQSPKYLFRKEGQNVTLSCEQNLNHDAMYWYRQDPGQGLRLIYYSQIVNDFQKGDIAEGYSVSREKKESFPLTVTSAQKNPTAFYLCASSLGGRGRSQPQHFGDGTRLSIL.

This clone came up once. The CDR3 DNA sequence: TGTGCCAGCAGCTTAGGGGGGAAGGTGCTAGCCAAAAACATTCAGTACTTC. This codes for CASSLGGKVLAKNIQYF. V usage is TRBV13 and J usage is TRBJ2-4; D gene ambiguous. This CDR3 has 17 residues. The V end was cut by 0 bases, the J end by 0 bases, with 12 bases between. Germline CDR1 and CDR2: PRHDT and FYEKMQ (reference sequence).

The chain recombines TRBV9 with TRBJ1-1; 9 positions match TRBD1. Per germline, CDR1 SGDLS and CDR2 YYNGEE. The CDR3 is 17 amino acids. Trimming took 4 bases from V and 6 from J; bases not matched to a gene: 16. The CDR3 reads CASSKKDRGVAISEAFF. The CDR3 DNA sequence: TGTGCCAGCAGCAAAAAGGACAGGGGAGTGGCTATATCTGAAGCTTTCTTT.

This clone appeared a few times. This chain uses TRBV7-2 with TRBJ2-7, with TRBD2 as a possible D gene (5 bases). Germline values: CDR1 SGHTA, CDR2 FQGNSA. The CDR3 is made up of 14 amino acids. V was shortened by 2 bases and J by 4 bases, with 12 bases between the two germline ends. CDR3 amino acids: CASSLSRDGYEQYF. CDR3 nucleotides: TGTGCCAGCAGCTTATCGAGGGATGGGTACGAGCAGTACTTC.

The V call is TRBV6-5, the J call TRBJ2-2; no reliable D call. V lost 2 bases to trimming and J lost 1 base, with 5 bases between them. This CDR3 contains 14 residues. Per the germline V gene, CDR1 is MNHEY and CDR2 is SVGAGI. The CDR3 DNA reads TGTGCCAGCAGTTACGTCAGGAACACCGGGGAGCTGTTTTTT. This translates into CASSYVRNTGELFF.

This chain joins TRBV5-5 and TRBJ2-5; the match to TRBD2 covers 7 bases. V shed 0 bases and J 4 bases; nucleotides not matched to a gene: 6. The CDR3 contains 15 residues. CDR1 and CDR2 from the germline V gene are SGHKS and YYEKEE (reference sequence). The CDR3: CASSLGLARGETQYF. Here the CDR3 DNA reads TGTGCCAGCAGCTTGGGACTAGCTAGGGGAGAGACCCAGTACTTC.

The V call is TRBV6-1, the J call TRBJ1-3, with unresolved D. V lost 3 bases to trimming and J lost 4 bases, with 4 bases between them. The CDR3 loop spans 12 amino acids. Germline values: CDR1 MNHNS, CDR2 SASEGT. The CDR3 is CASSEAGNTIYF. Here the CDR3 DNA reads TGTGCCAGCAGTGAGGCGGGAAACACCATATATTTT.

This rearrangement joins TRBV18 to TRBJ2-7; 9 positions agree with TRBD1. Germline-derived CDR1 and CDR2 are KGHSH and LQKENI. Trimming cost V 4 bases and J 5 bases; bases outside gene matches: 3. The CDR3 is made up of 13 amino acids. CDR3 nucleotides: TGTGCCAGCTCACTGGACAGGGGCAACGAGCAGTACTTC. It translates to CASSLDRGNEQYF.

The chain joins TRBV14 to TRBJ2-7; D remains unclear. This CDR3 spans 11 amino acids. V dropped 3 bases and J dropped 3 bases, with 3 bases sitting between them. The germline CDR1 and CDR2 sequences are SGHDN and FVKESK. CDR3 DNA: TGTGCCAGCAGCCAGGGCTACGAGCAGTACTTC. This translates into CASSQGYEQYF.

The chain couples TRBV7-9 to TRBJ2-7, with no clear D. In germline, CDR1 is SEHNR, CDR2 FQNEAQ (reference sequence). Trimming left V 4 bases short and J 2 bases short, with 6 bases between. The CDR3 sequence is 12 residues long. This CDR3 is CASSYGPYEQYF. The CDR3 region has the DNA TGTGCCAGCAGCTATGGTCCCTACGAGCAGTACTTC.

The chain links TRBV4-1 to TRBJ2-2; perhaps TRBD2 as D (5 bases). CDR3 size: 15 residues. Germline assignment: CDR1 MGHRA and CDR2 YSYEKL. Trimming cost V 4 bases and J 6 bases, with 15 bases left between them. The CDR3 coding sequence is TGCGCCAGCAGCCCAGTTTATAGTAGCGCCGGGGAGCTGTTTTTT. Its translation is CASSPVYSSAGELFF.

This clone was counted between two and nine times. The chain links TRBV6-6 to TRBJ2-7; unclear D gene. V lost 7 bases, J lost 2 bases, and 12 bases lay in between. The V gene's germline CDR1 is MNHNY and CDR2 SVGAGI (reference sequence). This CDR3 comprises 13 residues. The chain's CDR3 is CASIRTVPYEQYF. In DNA, the CDR3 is TGTGCCAGCATAAGGACGGTTCCCTACGAGCAGTACTTC.

This sequence joins TRBV19 and TRBJ2-1, with D possibly TRBD2 on 5 matching bases. There are 11 residues in the CDR3. V lost 3 bases to trimming and J lost 15 bases, with 12 bases between them. Germline V CDR1 and CDR2: LNHDA, SQIVND (reference sequence). This CDR3 is CASSMGVLPFF. The CDR3 DNA follows: TGTGCCAGTAGTATGGGAGTCCTTCCGTTCTTC.

CDR3 loop: CASSSAVTKETQYF. CDR3 DNA: TGCGCCAGCAGCTCTGCCGTAACTAAAGAGACCCAGTACTTC. This sequence joins TRBV5-1 and TRBJ2-5; no definite D call. CDR1 is SGHRS, CDR2 YFSETQ, per germline. The CDR3 extends over 14 amino acids. Between the trimmed V and J ends, which lost 3 bases and 3 bases, there was a span of 12 bases.

The CDR3 DNA sequence: TGTGCCAGCAGTCAAAACCCCCTCTACGAGCAGTACTTC. Protein product: CASSQNPLYEQYF. This chain uses TRBV14 with TRBJ2-7; D unresolved. Trimming pared 6 bases from V and 3 bases from J, leaving 12 bases between. The CDR3 sequence is 13 residues long. The V gene's germline CDR1 is SGHDN and CDR2 FVKESK.

V usage is TRBV7-2 and J usage is TRBJ1-2; 8 bases are a match to TRBD1. The germline V gene has CDR1 SGHTA and CDR2 FQGNSA. This CDR3 has 12 residues. Trimming cost V 5 bases and J 8 bases; bases outside gene matches: 4. CDR3 residues: CASSTRTGGYTF. The CDR3 nucleotides read TGTGCCAGCAGCACCAGGACAGGGGGCTACACCTTC.

This sequence joins TRBV6-5 and TRBJ1-2; D call uncertain. V lost 6 bases and J 5 bases, leaving 13 bases between the germline ends. CDR3 size: 13 residues. Germline CDR1 MNHEY, CDR2 SVGAGI. DNA for the CDR3: TGTGCCAGCAGCTCCCTGGGCCCATATGGCTACACCTTC. Translated, it gives CASSSLGPYGYTF.

The table lists this clone with a few counts. The chain is built from TRBV12-5 and TRBJ2-5; the D gene is possibly TRBD2 (6 bases). Germline CDR1 reads LGHNT; CDR2 reads FRNRAP. The CDR3 covers 15 residues. Trimming left V 1 base short and J 5 bases short, with 14 bases between. Here the CDR3 reads CASGLAAGGSETQYF. The CDR3 DNA sequence: TGTGCTAGTGGTTTGGCCGCAGGAGGGTCTGAGACCCAGTACTTC.

The chain recombines TRBV10-3 with TRBJ2-7; unclear D gene. CDR1 is ENHRY, CDR2 SYGVKD, per germline. V was pared by 0 bases and J by 12 bases, with 15 bases between. The CDR3 spans 13 residues. Here the CDR3 reads CAISESPRSIGYV. DNA of the CDR3: TGTGCCATCAGTGAGTCCCCCAGGTCGATAGGGTACGTC.

The chain employs TRBV19 and TRBJ1-6; a possible D gene is TRBD1 (6 bases). This CDR3 is 13 amino acids long. V was clipped by 5 bases and J by 9 bases, with 11 bases between them. Per germline, CDR1 LNHDA and CDR2 SQIVND (reference sequence). The CDR3 here is CASSAQGGSPLHF. CDR3 DNA: TGTGCCAGTAGTGCACAGGGTGGTTCACCCCTCCACTTT.